These 13 T cell receptor beta chains came from one sample sequenced in a study of shared clonotypes between healthy human individuals. Profiling relied on immunoSEQ multiplex PCR, and the TCRdb table lists in-frame clones only, not all of them. The sample holds about 680,000 clones; about 74% are singletons and the top ten take about 1.7%. Sequencing was carried out using memory CD4+ T cells sorted from blood. Noted subset: CD45RA-negative fraction. All receptors derive from a woman aged 25 to 39 in good health.

The chain carries TRBV27 and TRBJ2-7; 10 positions agree with TRBD2. The CDR3 sequence is 17 residues long. Trimming took 6 bases from V and 3 from J; bases not matched to a gene: 14. The germline V gene encodes CDR1 MNHEY and CDR2 SMNVEV (reference sequence). The CDR3 is CASRYNFGLADVYEQYF. In DNA, the CDR3 is TGTGCCAGCAGATATAACTTTGGACTAGCGGACGTCTACGAGCAGTACTTC.

This chain links TRBV5-1 with TRBJ2-3; D not resolved. Trimming took off 5 bases at V and 3 bases at J, with 7 bases between the two ends. This CDR3 has 12 residues. Germline assignment: CDR1 SGHRS and CDR2 YFSETQ. The CDR3 DNA is TGCGCCAGCAGGACCAGTACAGATACGCAGTATTTT. This translates into CASRTSTDTQYF.

This clone appeared a few times. The rearrangement uses TRBV6-1 and TRBJ1-2; D may be TRBD1 (5 bases). The V end was cut by 5 bases, the J end by 4 bases, with 17 bases between. The CDR3 extends over 15 amino acids. Germline V CDR1 and CDR2: MNHNS, SASEGT. The chain's CDR3 is CASSWSGQAGYGYTF. CDR3 DNA sequence: TGTGCCAGCAGTTGGTCGGGGCAGGCGGGCTATGGCTACACCTTC.

This clone was seen just once. A clone one base away is much larger, so this may be a read error. This chain uses TRBV6-5 with TRBJ1-1; no clear D. V lost 6 bases and J 0 bases, leaving 11 bases between the germline ends. This CDR3 contains 14 residues. Looked up from germline, CDR1 is MNHEY and CDR2 is SVGAGI. CDR3 DNA: TGTGCCAGCAGCTCCAGGAGGATGAACACTGAAGCTTTCTTT. Protein product: CASSSRRMNTEAFF.

The rearrangement joins TRBV6-6 to TRBJ2-6; tentative D call: TRBD2 (6 bases). Germline CDR1 reads MNHNY; CDR2 reads SVGAGI (reference sequence). The CDR3 is 16 residues long. V was clipped by 4 bases and J by 0 bases, with 10 bases between them. DNA for the CDR3: TGTGCCAGCAGTTCCGCCGGGGGCTCTGGGGCCAACGTCCTGACTTTC. Residues: CASSSAGGSGANVLTF.

The CDR3 coding sequence is TGTGCCAGCAGCTTAGCACTAGCGGGAGTGTGGTATCATGAGCAGTTCTTC. This codes for CASSLALAGVWYHEQFF. The genes are TRBV7-9 and TRBJ2-1; TRBD2 matches 11 bases. This CDR3 has 17 amino acids. Per the germline V gene, CDR1 is SEHNR and CDR2 is FQNEAQ (reference sequence). Unmatched junction bases numbered 9, after V lost 0 bases and J lost 8 bases.

The chain carries TRBV27 and TRBJ2-5; maybe TRBD1 (6 bases). Germline-derived CDR1 and CDR2 are MNHEY and SMNVEV (reference sequence). There are 18 residues in the CDR3. Between the trimmed V and J ends, which lost 6 bases and 5 bases, there was a span of 28 bases. Written as DNA, the CDR3 is TGTGCCAGCAGCCGCCTCAACCACCCCGGACAGAGGAGTGAGACCCAGTACTTC. This sequence encodes CASSRLNHPGQRSETQYF.

V is TRBV23-1 and J is TRBJ2-7; D is unresolved. TRBV23-1 is labeled an ORF, and its function is uncertain. Trimming shortened V by 3 bases and J by 0 bases, and 12 bases separated the two germline ends. The CDR3 length is 15 residues. The CDR3 loop reads CASSQSTESSYEQYF. In nucleotides, the CDR3 is TGCGCCAGCAGTCAGTCGACGGAGAGCTCCTACGAGCAGTACTTC.

As DNA, the CDR3 is TGTGCCAGCACCGCACAGGGTCACGAGCAGTACTTC. Translating gives CASTAQGHEQYF. The J gene is TRBJ2-7, the V gene TRBV7-9; possibly TRBD1 for D (6 bases). The germline CDR1 and CDR2 sequences are SEHNR and FQNEAQ (reference sequence). CDR3 length: 12 amino acids. Trimming took 7 bases from V and 5 from J, leaving 12 bases between them.

The V call is TRBV6-1, the J call TRBJ1-5; the match to TRBD1 covers 7 bases. From germline, CDR1 is MNHNS and CDR2 SASEGT. The length of the CDR3 is 18 residues. Trimming cost V 3 bases and J 3 bases; bases outside gene matches: 14. The CDR3 sequence: CASSDIGGTVPFNQPQHF. The CDR3 nucleotides are TGTGCCAGCAGTGATATCGGCGGGACAGTGCCTTTCAATCAGCCCCAGCATTTT.

Here the CDR3 DNA reads TGCGCCAGCAGCTACACTAACACCGGGGAGCTGTTTTTT. Protein: CASSYTNTGELFF. The genes are TRBV5-1 and TRBJ2-2; D is uncertain. Trimming took off 3 bases at V and 2 bases at J, with 5 bases between the two ends. There are 13 residues in the CDR3. Germline loops: CDR1 SGHRS, CDR2 YFSETQ.

V is TRBV4-1 and J is TRBJ2-5; 11 bases align to TRBD2. In germline, CDR1 is MGHRA, CDR2 YSYEKL. This CDR3 comprises 19 residues. J lost 6 bases, V lost 0 bases, and 15 bases had no gene match. The CDR3 loop is CASSQEWGVGASGRQTQYF. The CDR3 region has the DNA TGCGCCAGCAGCCAAGAATGGGGGGTGGGTGCTAGCGGGAGGCAGACCCAGTACTTC.

This sequence joins TRBV28 and TRBJ1-2; TRBD1 might be the D (5 bases). V was clipped by 4 bases and J by 3 bases, with 21 bases between them. Germline CDR1 and CDR2: MDHEN and SYDVKM. This CDR3 contains 17 residues. The CDR3 DNA follows: TGTGCCAGCAGTTCAAGGGACTCGCCCTCAACCCACTATGGCTACACCTTC. It encodes CASSSRDSPSTHYGYTF.